Following are 18 T cell receptor beta chains from one sample sequenced in a study of monozygotic twins with inflammatory bowel disease. For each CDR3 protein, TCRdb gives one entry from its re-call of the 5' RACE reads, without DNA. The specimen's table records 200,000 to 250,000 distinct CDR3 sequences. Material for sequencing was blood. The receptors stem from a human donor with ulcerative colitis or Crohn's disease, or a healthy co-twin of an affected twin (not recorded which).

The chain carries TRBV28 and TRBJ2-1. This CDR3 has 13 residues. The germline gives CDR1 MDHEN, CDR2 SYDVKM. This CDR3 is CASSLLRYNEQFF.

The rearrangement uses TRBV13 and TRBJ1-1; the D call from TCRdb, TRBD1, cannot be confirmed without DNA. The CDR3 extends over 16 amino acids. Germline CDR1 PRHDT, CDR2 FYEKMQ (reference sequence). The CDR3 sequence is CASSFFDRVLNTEAFF. The full variable domain, completed using reference TRBV13 and TRBJ1-1, is AAGVIQSPRHLIKEKRETATLKCYPIPRHDTVYWYQQGPGQDPQFLISFYEKMQSDKGSIPDRFSAQQFSDYHSELNMSSLELGDSALYFCASSFFDRVLNTEAFFGQGTRLTVV.

The genes are TRBV7-6 and TRBJ1-6. Germline V lookup: CDR1 SGHVS, CDR2 FNYEAQ. CDR3 length: 14 amino acids. CDR3 sequence reads: CASSSSTGNSPLHF.

The chain uses TRBV20-1 and TRBJ2-7. The germline V gene encodes CDR1 DFQATT and CDR2 SNEGSKA (reference sequence). The CDR3 sequence is 12 residues long. The CDR3 loop is CSARGQVYEQYF.

This chain connects TRBV20-1 to TRBJ1-2; TCRdb names TRBD1, which stays unverified in the absence of DNA. The germline V gene encodes CDR1 DFQATT and CDR2 SNEGSKA (reference sequence). The length of the CDR3 is 14 residues. CDR3 amino acids: CSAARDRGLYGYTF.

The chain uses TRBV29-1 and TRBJ2-1; the D gene TCRdb calls, TRBD2, cannot be checked with no DNA. CDR3 size: 14 residues. Germline lookup yields CDR1 SQVTM and CDR2 ANQGSEA. CDR3 sequence reads: CSVLLAETYNEQFF.

The rearrangement joins TRBV29-1 to TRBJ2-5. The CDR3 runs 11 residues. Germline V CDR1 and CDR2: SQVTM, ANQGSEA. CDR3 sequence reads: CSVGQGETQYF.

The V gene is TRBV28, the J gene TRBJ2-7; TCRdb's D call, TRBD2, is unchecked because there is no DNA. Germline V CDR1 and CDR2: MDHEN, SYDVKM. The CDR3 runs 17 residues. CDR3 sequence reads: CASSSPLGLAGAYEQYF.

The V call is TRBV4-2, the J call TRBJ2-1. The CDR3 runs to 13 residues. Germline CDR1 is LGHNA and CDR2 is YNFKEQ. CDR3 residues: CASSPFREDEQFF.

The chain employs TRBV20-1 and TRBJ2-7; the TCRdb D gene call, TRBD1, has no DNA to confirm it. CDR1 and CDR2 (germline): DFQATT, SNEGSKA (reference sequence). This CDR3 is 14 amino acids long. The chain's CDR3 is CSAIKDRATYEQHF.

V gene TRBV20-1 combines with J gene TRBJ2-5; TCRdb calls TRBD1, which cannot be checked without DNA. The germline V gene has CDR1 DFQATT and CDR2 SNEGSKA (reference sequence). This CDR3 has 14 amino acids. Here the CDR3 reads CSARALQGRMAQYF.

This chain links TRBV20-1 with TRBJ2-4; TCRdb lists TRBD2, though no DNA is available to test this call. CDR1 is DFQATT, CDR2 SNEGSKA, per germline (reference sequence). This CDR3 is 14 amino acids long. CDR3 region: CSAPSGPAKNIQYF.

The chain uses TRBV15 and TRBJ1-2; the D gene TCRdb calls, TRBD1, cannot be checked with no DNA. Germline V CDR1 and CDR2: LNHNV, YYDKDF (reference sequence). CDR3 length: 18 residues. The CDR3 here is CATSRDALAQGSNYGYTF.

This chain links TRBV24-1 with TRBJ2-2; TCRdb outputs TRBD2, but without DNA this stays unchecked. Germline V CDR1 and CDR2: KGHDR, SFDVKD. This CDR3 is 14 amino acids long. The CDR3 sequence is CATSDGTSDGELFF.

This chain links TRBV18 with TRBJ1-3; TCRdb's D gene call, TRBD1, goes unchecked for lack of DNA. Germline V gene sequence: CDR1 KGHSH, CDR2 LQKENI. The CDR3 is 15 amino acids. The CDR3 reads CASSPGGQTGNTIYF.

This chain connects TRBV5-1 to TRBJ2-1; the D call from TCRdb, TRBD1, cannot be confirmed without DNA. The length of the CDR3 is 15 residues. Germline loops: CDR1 SGHRS, CDR2 YFSETQ. CDR3 in amino acids: CASSLVGGGYNEQFF.

The V call is TRBV29-1, the J call TRBJ2-1. Germline V gives CDR1 SQVTM, CDR2 ANQGSEA. There are 14 residues in the CDR3. The CDR3 here is CSVVMWGSYNEQFF.

CDR3 amino acids: CASSPSGQGGNQPQHF. V and J are TRBV6-1 and TRBJ1-5; TCRdb gives TRBD1 as the D gene, but with no DNA this cannot be confirmed. The CDR3 is 16 amino acids. Germline V CDR1 and CDR2: MNHNS, SASEGT.